This T cell receptor (beta chain) was recorded in a study of cytomegalovirus exposure and HLA in healthy donors. Across the study: Later analysis reported that the approximately 120 validation repertoires shared the platform of the approximately 690 first-cohort repertoires. Findings of the study overall: The study put roughly 160 TCR beta chains on its list as cytomegalovirus-associated. There were some public TCRs occurring in many donors, but most TCR sequences were rare.

Trimming removed 1 base at V and 7 bases at J, with 11 bases between. CDR1 and CDR2 (germline): SGHTA, FQGNSA. The CDR3 has 15 amino acids. In this sample, this clone turned up a few times. The antigen remains undetermined. Only in-frame clones appear in the TCRdb table, and some are missing; sequencing was by immunoSEQ multiplex PCR. The sample consists of over 150,000 clones, roughly nine tenths of them appearing once. The donors were part of the validation cohort, which consisted of over a hundred subjects and was separate from the first cohort of hundreds of subjects. The gene calls are TRBV7-2 and TRBJ1-6; the D is unclear. What was sequenced was PBMCs. This sequence originates from a woman between 18 and 29 years old in good health and CMV-seropositive. CDR3 nucleotides: TGTGCCAGCAGCTTAGTTTGGGCTGGGAATTCACCCCTCCACTTT. This codes for CASSLVWAGNSPLHF.